This record concerns one T cell receptor beta chain sequence. Its antigen is as yet unknown. This specimen comes from a study of memory CD4+ T cells and cytomegalovirus serostatus. Study at large: This sample comes from healthy Belgian adults, 9 CMV seropositive, approximately 24 seronegative.

The sort gate was single viable CD3+CD4+CD8-CD45RO+ cells for memory CD4+ T cells. Serostatus was set by detecting CMV pp150, pp28, p38, p52 IgG. Regarding the study as a whole: The CMV-associated TCR signature appears largely within the CD4+ memory repertoire. Each of approximately 70 CMV-associated TCRbeta sequences occurred in one to five individuals.

With 6 bases clipped from V and 1 base from J, the junction kept 9 bases outside the gene matches. This CDR3 has 16 residues. The germline CDR1 and CDR2 sequences are MNHEY and SMNVEV (reference sequence). Assay: immunoSEQ multiplex PCR; the TCRdb copy retains only in-frame clones and omits some. The sample carries 28,000 or so clones, about 80% recorded once. V gene TRBV27 combines with J gene TRBJ2-7, with 10 bases lining up with TRBD1. Sequenced sample: memory CD4+ T cells from blood. This sequence originates from an adult in good health and CMV-seronegative. The CDR3 spells CASRRLGQGVSYEQYF. In DNA, the CDR3 is TGTGCCAGCAGACGCCTCGGACAGGGGGTATCCTACGAGCAGTACTTC.